These 8 T cell receptor beta chains were sequenced from one sample in a study of cytomegalovirus exposure and HLA in healthy donors. The primer mix had 60 Vbeta and 13 Jbeta primers. TCRdb's copy holds only in-frame clones and misses some; the assay was immunoSEQ multiplex PCR. The repertoire holds fewer than 200,000 clones, with 65% to 80% as singletons. The sample was PBMCs. The receptor source for this set is a man aged 35-49 years in good health and CMV-seronegative.

The chain couples TRBV9 to TRBJ1-1; 10 bases are shared with TRBD1. With V trimmed by 3 bases and J by 0 bases, 8 bases remained unmatched. The CDR3 loop spans 17 amino acids. CDR1 is SGDLS and CDR2 is YYNGEE in the germline V gene. As DNA, the CDR3 is TGTGCCAGCAGCGCCGCGACAGGGGGCTCGATGAACACTGAAGCTTTCTTT. It yields the protein CASSAATGGSMNTEAFF.

This clone has only a few counts. This chain joins TRBV7-9 and TRBJ2-7; 7 nucleotides align to TRBD1. The CDR3 runs 15 residues. The germline CDR1 and CDR2 sequences are SEHNR and FQNEAQ (reference sequence). The V segment lost 4 bases and the J segment 0 bases; nucleotides outside the gene matches: 6. CDR3 amino acids: CASSSTDRDSYEQYF. The CDR3 DNA reads as TGTGCCAGCAGCTCTACCGACAGGGACTCCTACGAGCAGTACTTC.

This clone has just one count. The V gene is TRBV30, the J gene TRBJ2-7; D is perhaps TRBD1 (5 bases). Germline V gene sequence: CDR1 GTSNPN, CDR2 SVGIG (reference sequence). The ends were cut back, 4 bases at V and 9 bases at J, with 13 bases in the middle. This CDR3 comprises 11 residues. The CDR3 reads CAWTPPQGQYF. The CDR3 DNA follows: TGTGCCTGGACCCCCCCCCAGGGGCAGTACTTC.

V and J are TRBV30 and TRBJ2-5; D uncertain. CDR1 is GTSNPN and CDR2 is SVGIG in the germline V gene (reference sequence). The CDR3 has 16 residues. V lost 2 bases and J lost 5, with 21 bases in between. CDR3 DNA: TGTGCCTGGAGTATTCCCCGCCCCCATTTCGGGGAGACCCAGTACTTC. As protein: CAWSIPRPHFGETQYF.

This chain connects TRBV19 to TRBJ1-5; 7 bases are a match to TRBD1. Germline trimming cut 4 bases from V and 4 bases from J; bases unmatched to any gene: 1. Germline V gene lookup returns CDR1 LNHDA and CDR2 SQIVND (reference sequence). The CDR3 spans 13 residues. The CDR3 is CASSKQGNQPQHF. CDR3 nucleotides: TGTGCCAGTAGTAAACAGGGGAATCAGCCCCAGCATTTT.

This chain connects TRBV27 to TRBJ2-1; D is undetermined. The CDR3 extends over 12 amino acids. The germline V gene encodes CDR1 MNHEY and CDR2 SMNVEV (reference sequence). Trimming pared 5 bases from V and 4 bases from J, leaving 6 bases between. For the CDR3, the DNA is TGTGCCAGCAGTGACTTATACAATGAGCAGTTCTTC. It yields the protein CASSDLYNEQFF.

This sequence joins TRBV2 and TRBJ2-7; 7 bases are shared with TRBD2. The CDR3 length is 13 residues. With V trimmed by 6 bases and J by 4 bases, 6 bases remained unmatched. CDR1 is SNHLY and CDR2 is FYNNEI in the germline V gene. CDR3 coding DNA: TGTGCCAGCAGCGGTCAGCGGGGATACGAGCAGTACTTC. This encodes CASSGQRGYEQYF.

The chain is built from TRBV4-1 and TRBJ1-4; no clear D gene. With 1 base removed from V and 14 bases from J, the gap between germline ends came to 11 bases. Per germline, CDR1 MGHRA and CDR2 YSYEKL. The CDR3 runs to 12 residues. The CDR3 reads CASSQGEQGLFF. The DNA for the CDR3 is TGCGCCAGCAGCCAAGGGGAGCAAGGGCTGTTTTTT.